These 28 T cell receptor beta chains share one sample of origin, sequenced in a study of blood T cell repertoires in COVID-19. Only in-frame clones appear in the TCRdb table, and some are missing; sequencing was by immunoSEQ multiplex PCR. The data hold 300,000 to 400,000 clones, with approximately 90% observed a single time. Sequencing input: PBMCs or T cells enriched from blood (not recorded which). Receptors originate from a woman aged 18-29 years who had recovered from COVID-19.

CDR3 nucleotide sequence: TGTGCCAGCAGCCAAGGTAGCCAGGGGGCTTTCGACTATGGCTACACCTTC. It codes for CASSQGSQGAFDYGYTF. V gene TRBV4-2 combines with J gene TRBJ1-2, with 8 bases aligning to TRBD1. The germline V gene has CDR1 LGHNA and CDR2 YNFKEQ. The CDR3 sequence is 17 residues long. V lost 1 base to trimming and J lost 3 bases; unmatched junction nucleotides: 10.

The chain has TRBV2 and TRBJ1-1, with D possibly TRBD1 on 5 matching bases. The germline V gene has CDR1 SNHLY and CDR2 FYNNEI. The length of the CDR3 is 17 residues. With 3 bases removed from V and 3 bases from J, the gap between germline ends came to 20 bases. This chain's CDR3 is CASSEALDIPSYTEAFF. CDR3 sequence (DNA): TGTGCCAGCAGTGAGGCCCTGGACATCCCAAGCTACACTGAAGCTTTCTTT.

This clone was seen only a few times. The V gene is TRBV3-1 (or the pseudogene TRBV3-2), the J gene TRBJ1-1; D is unresolved. The CDR3 totals 15 residues. The germline V gene has CDR1 LGHDT and CDR2 YNNKEL (reference sequence). With 0 bases removed from V and 2 bases from J, the gap between germline ends came to 10 bases. The CDR3 sequence is CASSQDRLLNTEAFF. In DNA, the CDR3 is TGTGCCAGCAGCCAAGATCGTCTTCTTAACACTGAAGCTTTCTTT.

The V and J genes are TRBV21-1 and TRBJ1-2; the D call in the table, TRBD1, was not verified against the DNA. TRBV21-1 is termed a pseudogene. The CDR3 is 15 amino acids. CDR3 nucleotides: TGTGCCAGCAGCACCGGACAGTTCTCCGACTATGGCTACACCTTC. It yields the protein CASSTGQFSDYGYTF.

The rearrangement links TRBV2 to TRBJ2-7; D might be TRBD1 (6 bases). The CDR3 loop spans 17 amino acids. Trimming stripped 1 base from V and 0 bases from J, with 16 bases between. Germline V gene lookup returns CDR1 SNHLY and CDR2 FYNNEI. The CDR3 region has the DNA TGTGCCAGCAGTGAAGGGGCGGACAGTTCTCCCTCCTACGAGCAGTACTTC. It codes for CASSEGADSSPSYEQYF.

The chain uses TRBV20-1 and TRBJ1-1; D gene unclear. This CDR3 has 12 residues. Per germline, CDR1 DFQATT and CDR2 SNEGSKA (reference sequence). The V and J ends lost 3 bases and 1 base respectively, with 6 bases between them. In nucleotides, the CDR3 is TGCAGTGCTAGTCGGTCGAACACTGAAGCTTTCTTT. This sequence encodes CSASRSNTEAFF.

The chain is built from TRBV27 and TRBJ2-7; 8 positions agree with TRBD1. The J segment lost 3 bases and the V segment lost 5 bases, leaving 6 bases of the junction unmatched. CDR1 is MNHEY, CDR2 SMNVEV, per germline (reference sequence). The CDR3 is 14 residues long. CDR3: CASSPWTGSYEQYF. As DNA, the CDR3 is TGTGCCAGCAGTCCCTGGACAGGGAGCTACGAGCAGTACTTC.

The chain combines TRBV15 with TRBJ1-2, with TRBD1 identical over 7 bases. V shed 0 bases, J shed 8 bases, and the junction held 0 bases outside the gene matches. Per germline, CDR1 LNHNV and CDR2 YYDKDF (reference sequence). This CDR3 is built from 12 residues. In DNA, the CDR3 is TGTGCCACCAGCAGAGAAGGGGGCGGCTACACCTTC. This translates into CATSREGGGYTF.

V usage is TRBV7-9 and J usage is TRBJ1-2; D is possibly TRBD1 (5 bases). The germline V gene encodes CDR1 SEHNR and CDR2 FQNEAQ (reference sequence). This CDR3 region has 15 residues. The V gene lost 5 bases and the J gene lost 6 bases, with 19 bases spanning the gap. The CDR3 protein is CASSHLGDSKHGYTF. In nucleotides, the CDR3 is TGTGCCAGCAGCCACTTAGGAGACAGTAAACATGGCTACACCTTC.

The CDR3 spells CASSFRGEKLFF. For the CDR3, the DNA is TGTGCCAGCAGCTTTAGGGGTGAAAAACTGTTTTTT. This rearrangement joins TRBV7-3 to TRBJ1-4; the D gene is possibly TRBD1 (5 bases). With 3 bases removed from V and 7 bases from J, the gap between germline ends came to 6 bases. CDR1 and CDR2 (germline): SGHTA, FQGTGA. CDR3 length equals 12 residues.

This chain links TRBV27 with TRBJ2-7; a weak D match, TRBD1 (5 bases). V was trimmed by 1 base and J by 0 bases, leaving 7 bases between them. Germline CDR1 and CDR2: MNHEY and SMNVEV (reference sequence). There are 14 residues in the CDR3. CDR3 residues: CASSLFDSSYEQYF. CDR3 DNA: TGTGCCAGCAGTTTATTTGACAGCTCCTACGAGCAGTACTTC.

The rearrangement links TRBV30 to TRBJ1-6; D not resolved. The germline V gene encodes CDR1 GTSNPN and CDR2 SVGIG (reference sequence). V lost 4 bases and J 9 bases, leaving 10 bases between the germline ends. This CDR3 spans 12 amino acids. CDR3 sequence reads: CAWTSQASPLHF. The CDR3, as DNA: TGTGCCTGGACCTCGCAGGCTTCACCCCTCCACTTT.

The CDR3: CASSLLIPYEQYF. As DNA, the CDR3 is TGTGCCAGCAGCTTACTTATTCCTTACGAGCAGTACTTC. The chain links TRBV7-2 to TRBJ2-7; D is unclear. The V and J ends lost 2 bases and 4 bases respectively, with 9 bases between them. Germline CDR1 SGHTA, CDR2 FQGNSA. This CDR3 is 13 amino acids long.

V gene TRBV7-3 combines with J gene TRBJ2-5; TRBD2 is a possible D gene (5 bases). V shed 3 bases and J shed 2 bases, with 10 bases lying between them. This CDR3 region has 14 residues. The germline gives CDR1 SGHTA, CDR2 FQGTGA. CDR3 loop: CASSFGGEQETQYF. DNA for the CDR3: TGTGCCAGCAGCTTTGGAGGAGAACAAGAGACCCAGTACTTC.

The gene calls are TRBV7-3 and TRBJ2-1, with 7 bases matching TRBD2. Trimming at V came to 6 bases and at J to 2 bases, leaving 16 bases not matched to a gene. CDR1 is SGHTA and CDR2 is FQGTGA in the germline V gene. CDR3 size: 18 residues. For the CDR3, the DNA is TGTGCCAGCAGTCCCACTGGGGGAGAGGGGAGGGCCTACAATGAGCAGTTCTTC. It yields the protein CASSPTGGEGRAYNEQFF. The full variable domain, with the rest looked up from reference TRBV7-3 and TRBJ2-1, is GAGVSQTPSNKVTEKGKYVELRCDPISGHTALYWYRQSLGQGPEFLIYFQGTGAADDSGLPNDRFFAVRPEGSVSTLKIQRTERGDSAVYLCASSPTGGEGRAYNEQFFGPGTRLTVL.

The chain joins TRBV19 to TRBJ1-6; a weak D match, TRBD1 (5 bases). The germline V and J ends were trimmed by 4 bases and 14 bases, with 18 bases remaining between them. The CDR3 is 14 amino acids. The germline V gene encodes CDR1 LNHDA and CDR2 SQIVND (reference sequence). This chain's CDR3 is CASSRNRPSRALHF. DNA of the CDR3: TGTGCCAGTAGTAGGAACAGGCCCTCTAGGGCCCTCCACTTT. Full variable domain (missing parts from reference TRBV19 and TRBJ1-6): DGGITQSPKYLFRKEGQNVTLSCEQNLNHDAMYWYRQDPGQGLRLIYYSQIVNDFQKGDIAEGYSVSREKKESFPLTVTSAQKNPTAFYLCASSRNRPSRALHFGNGTRLTVT.

This chain uses TRBV28 with TRBJ1-2, with a tentative D call TRBD1 (5 bases). This CDR3 contains 15 residues. V was trimmed by 5 bases and J by 2 bases, leaving 15 bases between them. Per germline, CDR1 MDHEN and CDR2 SYDVKM. The CDR3 protein is CASSRIFRTNYGYTF. In DNA, the CDR3 is TGTGCCAGCAGTCGCATTTTCCGGACAAACTATGGCTACACCTTC.

The J gene is TRBJ1-5, the V gene TRBV5-8; 9 bases align to TRBD1. CDR3 size: 16 residues. With 3 bases clipped from V and 2 bases from J, the junction kept 6 bases outside the gene matches. Germline lookup yields CDR1 SGHTS and CDR2 YDEGEE. This CDR3 reads CASSSRTGDRNQPQHF. The CDR3, as DNA: TGTGCCAGCAGCTCCCGGACAGGGGATCGCAATCAGCCCCAGCATTTT.

The sample holds one count of this clone. The J gene is TRBJ1-2, the V gene TRBV3-1 (or the pseudogene TRBV3-2); D gene ambiguous. Germline V gene lookup returns CDR1 LGHDT and CDR2 YNNKEL (reference sequence). The CDR3 covers 12 residues. Trimming shortened V by 2 bases and J by 7 bases, and 8 bases separated the two germline ends. For the CDR3, the DNA is TGTGCCAGCAGCCAAAAATTGGCTGGCTACACCTTC. Translating gives CASSQKLAGYTF.

This clone has just one count. Being one base from a much bigger clone, this may be a read error. The gene calls are TRBV5-4 and TRBJ2-7, with 11 bases identical to TRBD1. Germline trimming cut 3 bases from V and 3 bases from J; bases unmatched to any gene: 2. Germline V gives CDR1 SGHNT, CDR2 YYREEE (reference sequence). CDR3 size: 14 residues. The DNA of the CDR3 is TGTGCCAGCAGCTACGGGACAGGGGGCTACGAGCAGTACTTC. Protein product: CASSYGTGGYEQYF.

J is TRBJ2-3 and V is TRBV5-1; weak D call: TRBD1 (5 bases). V was pared by 0 bases and J by 5 bases, with 10 bases between. The CDR3 loop spans 14 amino acids. Looked up from germline, CDR1 is SGHRS and CDR2 is YFSETQ. CDR3 in amino acids: CASSLGQGRDTQYF. The CDR3 DNA is TGCGCCAGCAGCTTGGGGCAGGGAAGAGATACGCAGTATTTT.

V gene TRBV5-1 combines with J gene TRBJ1-2; 9 bases agree with TRBD1. This CDR3 contains 19 residues. Germline CDR1 and CDR2: SGHRS and YFSETQ. Trimming removed 4 bases from V and 4 bases from J; junction bases left unmatched: 20. CDR3 residues: CASSRANTGGAAGGYGYTF. The CDR3 DNA reads TGCGCCAGCAGCAGGGCGAACACAGGGGGCGCAGCAGGTGGCTATGGCTACACCTTC.

The V call is TRBV5-5, the J call TRBJ1-3; possibly TRBD1 for D (5 bases). The germline V gene has CDR1 SGHKS and CDR2 YYEKEE (reference sequence). The germline V and J ends were trimmed by 3 bases and 0 bases, with 13 bases remaining between them. This CDR3 contains 16 residues. CDR3 sequence: CASSSNRGTSGNTIYF. CDR3 in DNA: TGTGCCAGCAGCTCGAACCGGGGGACCTCTGGAAACACCATATATTTT.

The rearrangement links TRBV5-4 to TRBJ2-3, with 9 bases identical to TRBD2. Per the germline V gene, CDR1 is SGHNT and CDR2 is YYREEE (reference sequence). The J segment lost 2 bases and the V segment lost 4 bases, leaving 8 bases of the junction unmatched. The CDR3 is 16 amino acids. CDR3 amino acids: CASSLRLAEFTDTQYF. The CDR3 region has the DNA TGTGCCAGCAGCCTACGACTAGCGGAGTTCACAGATACGCAGTATTTT.

This sequence joins TRBV11-3 and TRBJ2-2; D may be TRBD1 (6 bases). CDR1 is SGHNT and CDR2 is YENEEA in the germline V gene. The V gene lost 5 bases and the J gene lost 1 base, with 8 bases spanning the gap. The length of the CDR3 is 14 residues. The CDR3 DNA sequence: TGTGCCAGCAGCCAGACAGGGAACACCGGGGAGCTGTTTTTT. It is translated as CASSQTGNTGELFF.

The chain links TRBV27 to TRBJ1-2; weak D call: TRBD1 (5 bases). V was clipped by 5 bases and J by 6 bases, with 16 bases between them. This CDR3 has 14 residues. Germline V CDR1 and CDR2: MNHEY, SMNVEV (reference sequence). CDR3 DNA sequence: TGTGCCAGCAGTCCCTCCGGGACTCGCCATGGCTACACCTTC. Translated: CASSPSGTRHGYTF.

This clone was seen only once. The chain joins TRBV6-1 to TRBJ1-6, with 8 bases identical to TRBD1. Trimming took 4 bases from V and 9 from J; bases not matched to a gene: 14. The CDR3 length is 17 residues. Germline CDR1 and CDR2: MNHNS and SASEGT. The CDR3 sequence: CASSVGPRTGMVSPLHF. CDR3 bases: TGTGCCAGCAGTGTGGGCCCAAGGACAGGGATGGTTTCACCCCTCCACTTT.

The chain uses TRBV2 and TRBJ1-5; the D gene is possibly TRBD1 (5 bases). Trimming pared 7 bases from V and 12 bases from J, leaving 13 bases between. Germline CDR1 and CDR2: SNHLY and FYNNEI. The CDR3 spans 11 residues. The DNA of the CDR3 is TGTGCCAGCATCGGCAGGGCGGACCAGCATTTT. Protein: CASIGRADQHF.